This T cell receptor (beta chain) was sequenced for a study of graft-versus-host responses after intestinal transplantation. Across the study: Multivisceral, liver-intestinal, or isolated intestinal transplants were performed in recipients. The whole recipient group had anti-thymocyte globulin induction followed by tacrolimus and steroids for roughly three years.

Here immunoSEQ multiplex PCR was the method, and the copy in TCRdb shows in-frame clones only, minus some. The profile shows almost 55,000 clones, around 90% of them singletons. Study-level findings and limits: Investigators detected GvH clones in recipient marrow, with some emerging earlier in ileum or blood.

The V gene end was trimmed by 7 bases and the J gene end by 6 bases; junction bases not matched to a gene: 9. CDR1 MGHDK and CDR2 SYGVNS come from the germline V gene. This CDR3 is 16 amino acids long. About this clone itself: Its antigen is as yet unknown.

This specimen was PBMCs, taken 650 to 670 days after intestinal transplant. The chain employs TRBV25-1 and TRBJ2-1; 13 bases match TRBD2. The TCR comes from a human patient who received an intestinal transplant, so some T cells may come from the graft donor. CDR3 sequence (DNA): TGTGCCAGCACCGAAGCCGGGACTAGCGGGGTCAATGAGCAGTTCTTC. Translation gives CASTEAGTSGVNEQFF.